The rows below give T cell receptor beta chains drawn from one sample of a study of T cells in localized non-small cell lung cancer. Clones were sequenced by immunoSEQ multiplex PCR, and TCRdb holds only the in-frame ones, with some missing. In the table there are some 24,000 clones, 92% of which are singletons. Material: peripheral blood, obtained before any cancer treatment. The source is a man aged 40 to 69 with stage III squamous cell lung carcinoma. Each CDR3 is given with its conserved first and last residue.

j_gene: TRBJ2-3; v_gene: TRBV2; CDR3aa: CASQLESLAQYF
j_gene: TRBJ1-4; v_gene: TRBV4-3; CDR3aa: CASSQLIPGGTNEKLFF
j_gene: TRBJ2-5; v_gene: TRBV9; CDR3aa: CASSVDGSTWETQYF
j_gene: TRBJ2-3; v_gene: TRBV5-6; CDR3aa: CASSFLLSVTDTQYF
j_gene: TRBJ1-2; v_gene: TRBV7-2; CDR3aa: CASSPRQEANYGYTF
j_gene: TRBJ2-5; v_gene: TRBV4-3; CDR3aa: CASSQENIIRGATGETQYF
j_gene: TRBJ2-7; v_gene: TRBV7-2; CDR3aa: CASSKREPTSGATPYEQYF
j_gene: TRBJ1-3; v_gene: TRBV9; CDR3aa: CASSVTGTGTGNTIYF
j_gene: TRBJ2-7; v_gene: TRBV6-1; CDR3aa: CASSELATWGHSGVYYEQYF
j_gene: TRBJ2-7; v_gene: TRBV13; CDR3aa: CASSSPDTREQYF
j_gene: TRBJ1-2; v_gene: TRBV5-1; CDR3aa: CASSLGGHYGYTF
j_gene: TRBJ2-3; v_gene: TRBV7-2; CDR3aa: CASSLALAGAVADTQYF
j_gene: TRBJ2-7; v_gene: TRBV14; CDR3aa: CASSPRGNQPYEQYF
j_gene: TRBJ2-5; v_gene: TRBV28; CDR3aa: CASSLSGGPQETQYF
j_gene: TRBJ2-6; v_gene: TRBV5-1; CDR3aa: CASSLGTEVKGANVLTF
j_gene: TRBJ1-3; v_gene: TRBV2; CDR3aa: CASSERAGDRNTIYF
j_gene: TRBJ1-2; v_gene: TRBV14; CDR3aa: CASSQSLGNYGYTF
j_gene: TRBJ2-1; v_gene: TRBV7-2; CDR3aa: CASSPDRYYNEQFF
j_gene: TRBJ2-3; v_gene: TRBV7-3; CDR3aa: CASSAGPPPGTQYF
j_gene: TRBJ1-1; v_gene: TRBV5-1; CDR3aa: CASSQSGQVRMNTEAFF
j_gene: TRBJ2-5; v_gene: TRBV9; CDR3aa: CASSVAGGIFETQYF
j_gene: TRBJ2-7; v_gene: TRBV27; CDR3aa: CASSLSAFGGRAYEQYF
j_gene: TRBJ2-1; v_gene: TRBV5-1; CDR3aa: CASSPGVSSYNEQFF
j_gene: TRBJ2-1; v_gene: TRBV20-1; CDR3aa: CSPTSGNEQFF
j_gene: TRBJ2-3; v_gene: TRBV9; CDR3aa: CASSVLAGGSGTDTQYF
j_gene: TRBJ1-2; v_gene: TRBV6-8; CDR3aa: CASSSRKTYGYTF
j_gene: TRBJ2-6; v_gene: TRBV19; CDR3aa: CASSPKSGANVLTF
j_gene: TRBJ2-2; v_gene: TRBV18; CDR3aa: CASSPPERGRTDGELFF
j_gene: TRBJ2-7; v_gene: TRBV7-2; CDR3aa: CASSLVGYEQYF
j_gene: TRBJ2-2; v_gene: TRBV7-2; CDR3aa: CASSIQVGTPAGELFF
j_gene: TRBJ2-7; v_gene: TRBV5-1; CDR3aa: CASSPTGQGRNEQYF
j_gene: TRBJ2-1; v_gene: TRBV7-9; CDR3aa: CASSQREAPYNEQFF
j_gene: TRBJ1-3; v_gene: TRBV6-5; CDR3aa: CASSYSPTSGNTIYF
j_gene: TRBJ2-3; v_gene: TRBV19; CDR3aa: CASSMGGATDTQYF
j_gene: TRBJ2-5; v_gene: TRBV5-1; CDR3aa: CASSGGGVKETQYF
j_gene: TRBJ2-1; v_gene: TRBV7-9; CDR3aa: CASSSGEVSYNEQFF
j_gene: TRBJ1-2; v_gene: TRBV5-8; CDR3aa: CASSLATGPEVYGYTF
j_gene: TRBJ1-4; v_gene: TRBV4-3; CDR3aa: CASSPQGLTNEKLFF
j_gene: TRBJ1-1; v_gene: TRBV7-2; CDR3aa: CASSLARIGTEAFF
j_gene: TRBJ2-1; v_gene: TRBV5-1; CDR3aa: CASSLGTEQFF
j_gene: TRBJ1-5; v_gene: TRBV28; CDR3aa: CASSLGQGHQPQHF
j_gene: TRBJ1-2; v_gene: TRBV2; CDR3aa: CASSRDSYGYTF